This T cell receptor beta chain is drawn from a study of T cells in Graves' hyperthyroidism and ophthalmopathy. Overall study results and limits: Progression to ophthalmopathy was predicted a median of approximately 6.4 months early.

Disease duration under 2 months; hyperthyroidism patients were aged 18 to 65. Researchers barred patients who had uncontrolled infection, other autoimmune disease, pregnancy or lactation. Amplified TCR beta CDR3 regions derived from RNA transcripts. HTBI primers drove first-round RT-PCR of the TCR CDR3. TCRdb used MiXCR to reprocess the multiplex PCR reads, holding one entry per CDR3 protein. The sample consists of 460,000 or so distinct CDR3 sequences, approximately 15% of them appearing once. Of note for this clonotype: Antigen specificity is unknown.

Trimming pared 10 bases from V and 6 bases from J, leaving 17 bases between. There are 13 residues in the CDR3. Germline CDR1 is ENHRY and CDR2 is SYGVKD. This receptor was identified in a woman under 30 with Graves' hyperthyroidism. The rearrangement joins TRBV10-3 to TRBJ2-3; weak D call: TRBD1 (5 bases). The sequencing sample was made of blood. CDR3 residues: CATSSQGADTQYF. DNA of the CDR3: TGTGCCACGTCCTCGCAGGGTGCGGATACGCAGTATTTT.